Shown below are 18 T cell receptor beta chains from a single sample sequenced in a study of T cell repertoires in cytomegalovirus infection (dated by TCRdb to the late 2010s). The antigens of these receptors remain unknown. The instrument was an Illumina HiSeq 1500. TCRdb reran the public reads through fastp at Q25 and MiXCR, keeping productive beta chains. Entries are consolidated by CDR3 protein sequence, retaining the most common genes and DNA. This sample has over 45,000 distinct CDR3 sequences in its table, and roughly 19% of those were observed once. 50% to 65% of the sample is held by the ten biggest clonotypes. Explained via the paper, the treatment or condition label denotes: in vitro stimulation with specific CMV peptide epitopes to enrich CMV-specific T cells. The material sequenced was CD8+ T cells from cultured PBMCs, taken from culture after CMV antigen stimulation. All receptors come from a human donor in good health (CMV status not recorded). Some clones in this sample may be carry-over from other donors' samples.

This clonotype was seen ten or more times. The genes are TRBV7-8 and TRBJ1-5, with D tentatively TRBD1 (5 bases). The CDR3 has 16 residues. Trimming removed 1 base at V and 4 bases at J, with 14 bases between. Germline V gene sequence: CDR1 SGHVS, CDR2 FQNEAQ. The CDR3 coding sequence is TGTGCCAGCAGCTTAGGAATTGGGCAGGGAAATCAGCCCCAGCATTTT. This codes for CASSLGIGQGNQPQHF. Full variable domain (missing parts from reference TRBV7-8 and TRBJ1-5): GAGVSQSPRYKVAKRGQDVALRCDPISGHVSLFWYQQALGQGPEFLTYFQNEAQLDKSGLPSDRFFAERPEGSVSTLKIQRTQQEDSAVYLCASSLGIGQGNQPQHFGDGTRLSIL.

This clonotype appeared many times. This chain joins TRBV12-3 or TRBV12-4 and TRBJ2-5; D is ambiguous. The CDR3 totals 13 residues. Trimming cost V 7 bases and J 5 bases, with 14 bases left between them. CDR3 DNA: TGTGCCAGCACCCTGGGAAATTGGGAGACCCAGTACTTC. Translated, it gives CASTLGNWETQYF.

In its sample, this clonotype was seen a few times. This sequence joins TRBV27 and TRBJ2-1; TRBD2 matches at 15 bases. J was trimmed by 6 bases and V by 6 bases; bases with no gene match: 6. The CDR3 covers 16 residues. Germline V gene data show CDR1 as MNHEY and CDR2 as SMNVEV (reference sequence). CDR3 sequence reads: CASSRTSGRALNEQFF. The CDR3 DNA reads TGTGCCAGCAGCCGGACTAGCGGGAGGGCCCTCAATGAGCAGTTCTTC.

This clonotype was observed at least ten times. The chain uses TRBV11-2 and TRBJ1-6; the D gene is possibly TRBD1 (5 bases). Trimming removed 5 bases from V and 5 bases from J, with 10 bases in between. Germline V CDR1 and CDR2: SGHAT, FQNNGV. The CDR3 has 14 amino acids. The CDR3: CASSLGTDNSPLHF. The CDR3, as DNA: TGTGCCAGCAGCCTCGGGACTGATAATTCACCCCTCCACTTT.

DNA for the CDR3: TGTGCCTGGAGCGGCCCGGGACATCATAGGTATAGCAATCAGCCCCAGCATTTT. Encoded protein: CAWSGPGHHRYSNQPQHF. The chain links TRBV30 to TRBJ1-5; D might be TRBD1 (6 bases). Germline CDR1 and CDR2: GTSNPN and SVGIG (reference sequence). The CDR3 totals 18 residues. V was pared by 3 bases and J by 0 bases, with 21 bases between.

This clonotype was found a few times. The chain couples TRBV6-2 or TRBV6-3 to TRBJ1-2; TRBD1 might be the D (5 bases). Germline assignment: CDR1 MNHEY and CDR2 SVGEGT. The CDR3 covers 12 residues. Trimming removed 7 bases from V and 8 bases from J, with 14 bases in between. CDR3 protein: CASTLQGEGYTF. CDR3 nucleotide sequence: TGTGCCAGCACTTTGCAAGGGGAAGGCTACACCTTC.

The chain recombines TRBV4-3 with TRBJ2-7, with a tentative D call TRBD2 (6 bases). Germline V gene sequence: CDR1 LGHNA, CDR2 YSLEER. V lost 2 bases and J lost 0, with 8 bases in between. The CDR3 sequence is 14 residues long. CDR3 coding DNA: TGCGCCAGCAGCCAATGGAGGGGCTCCTACGAGCAGTACTTC. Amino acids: CASSQWRGSYEQYF.

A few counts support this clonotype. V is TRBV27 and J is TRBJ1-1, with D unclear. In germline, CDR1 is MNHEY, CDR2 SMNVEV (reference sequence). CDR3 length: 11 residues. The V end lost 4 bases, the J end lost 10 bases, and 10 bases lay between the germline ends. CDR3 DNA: TGTGCCAGCAGTTCGGGAAGACTAGCTTTCTTT. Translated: CASSSGRLAFF.

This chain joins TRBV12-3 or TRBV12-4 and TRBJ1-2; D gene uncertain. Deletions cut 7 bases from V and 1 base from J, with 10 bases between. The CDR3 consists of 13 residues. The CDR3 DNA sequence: TGTGCCAGCACCGAGTTTATTAACTATGGCTACACCTTC. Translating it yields CASTEFINYGYTF.

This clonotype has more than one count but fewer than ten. CDR3 sequence (DNA): TGTGCCAGCAACCTCATGACAGGGGATGGCTACACCTTC. It specifies CASNLMTGDGYTF. The chain combines TRBV28 with TRBJ1-2, with 8 bases lining up with TRBD1. The CDR3 runs to 13 residues. The trim removed 7 bases at V and 6 bases at J, leaving 7 bases unmatched. Germline assignment: CDR1 MDHEN and CDR2 SYDVKM.

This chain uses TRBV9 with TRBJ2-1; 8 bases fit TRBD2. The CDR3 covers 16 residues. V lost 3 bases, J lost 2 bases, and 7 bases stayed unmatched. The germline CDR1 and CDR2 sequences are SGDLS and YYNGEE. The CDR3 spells CASSAQAGDPYNEQFF. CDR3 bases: TGTGCCAGCAGCGCCCAAGCGGGAGATCCCTACAATGAGCAGTTCTTC.

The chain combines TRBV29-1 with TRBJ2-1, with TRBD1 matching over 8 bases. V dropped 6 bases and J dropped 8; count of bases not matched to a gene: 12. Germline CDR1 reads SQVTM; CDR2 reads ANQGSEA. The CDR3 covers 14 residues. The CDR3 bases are TGCAGCGTCGTGACAGGGGAGCGCATTGATGAGCAGTTCTTC. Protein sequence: CSVVTGERIDEQFF.

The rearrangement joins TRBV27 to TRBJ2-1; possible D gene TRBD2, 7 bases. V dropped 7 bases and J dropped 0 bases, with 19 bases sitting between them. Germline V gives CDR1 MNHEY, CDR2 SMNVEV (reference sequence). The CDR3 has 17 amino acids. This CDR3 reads CASTFRAGDNSYNEQFF. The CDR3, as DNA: TGTGCCAGCACTTTCAGGGCGGGGGACAACTCCTACAATGAGCAGTTCTTC.

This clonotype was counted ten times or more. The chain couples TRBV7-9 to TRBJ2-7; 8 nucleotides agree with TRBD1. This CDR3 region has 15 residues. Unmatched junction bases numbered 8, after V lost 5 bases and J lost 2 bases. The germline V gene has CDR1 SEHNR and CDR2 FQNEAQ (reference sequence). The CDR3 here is CASSKTTGATYEQYF. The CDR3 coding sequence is TGTGCCAGCAGCAAAACGACAGGGGCGACCTACGAGCAGTACTTC.

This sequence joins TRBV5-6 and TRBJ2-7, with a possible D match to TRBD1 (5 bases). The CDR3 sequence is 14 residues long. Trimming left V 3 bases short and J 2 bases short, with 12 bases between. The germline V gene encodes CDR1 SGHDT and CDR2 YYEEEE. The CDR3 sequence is CASSYDRSPYEQYF. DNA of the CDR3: TGTGCCAGCAGCTACGACAGAAGTCCCTACGAGCAGTACTTC.

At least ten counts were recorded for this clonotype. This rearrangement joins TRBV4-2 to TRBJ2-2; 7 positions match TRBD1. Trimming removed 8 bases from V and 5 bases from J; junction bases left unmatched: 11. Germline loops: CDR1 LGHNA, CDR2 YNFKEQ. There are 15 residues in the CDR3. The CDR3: CASEHTGAGTGELFF. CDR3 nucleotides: TGTGCCAGCGAGCACACAGGGGCCGGAACCGGGGAGCTGTTTTTT.

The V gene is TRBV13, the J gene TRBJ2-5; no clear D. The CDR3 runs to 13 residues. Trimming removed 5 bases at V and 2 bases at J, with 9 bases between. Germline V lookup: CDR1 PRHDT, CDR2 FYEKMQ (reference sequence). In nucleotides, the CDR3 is TGTGCCAGCAGCGCGAGGATTCAAGAGACCCAGTACTTC. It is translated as CASSARIQETQYF.

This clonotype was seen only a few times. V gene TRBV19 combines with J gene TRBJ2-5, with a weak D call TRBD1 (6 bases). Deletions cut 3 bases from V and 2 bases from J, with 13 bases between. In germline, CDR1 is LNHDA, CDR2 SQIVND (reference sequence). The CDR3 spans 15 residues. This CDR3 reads CASSILSTGQETQYF. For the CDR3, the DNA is TGTGCCAGTAGTATTCTTTCTACAGGGCAAGAGACCCAGTACTTC.